Below, 5 T cell receptor beta chains from the same sample are listed, as sequenced in a study of blood T cell repertoires in COVID-19. The protocol was immunoSEQ multiplex PCR, while the TCRdb copy is restricted to in-frame clones and leaves out a portion. The data hold fewer than 35,000 clones, with approximately 90% observed a single time. The sample taken for sequencing was peripheral blood. Receptors were obtained from a woman older than 75 with active or convalescent COVID-19.

This clone showed up just once. The chain carries TRBV20-1 and TRBJ2-1; TRBD2 might be the D (6 bases). Trimming removed 5 bases at V and 6 bases at J, with 8 bases between. The CDR3 length is 11 residues. Germline CDR1 and CDR2: DFQATT and SNEGSKA (reference sequence). The CDR3 region has the DNA TGCAGTGCTTCTAGCGTCAATGAGCAGTTCTTC. Its translation: CSASSVNEQFF.

This chain uses TRBV2 with TRBJ2-5, with TRBD2 matching over 9 bases. The J segment lost 5 bases and the V segment lost 6 bases, leaving 10 bases of the junction unmatched. CDR3 length: 15 residues. Germline lookup yields CDR1 SNHLY and CDR2 FYNNEI. The CDR3 region has the DNA TGTGCCAGCAGGGGAAGCGGGGGGTTTAAGGAGACCCAGTACTTC. Residues: CASRGSGGFKETQYF.

The chain recombines TRBV7-2 with TRBJ2-1, with 11 bases matching TRBD1. The J segment lost 9 bases and the V segment lost 2 bases, leaving 6 bases of the junction unmatched. The CDR3 covers 15 residues. Germline CDR1 reads SGHTA; CDR2 reads FQGNSA. For the CDR3, the DNA is TGTGCCAGCAGCTTACTTGGACAGGGGGCTGGTGAGCAGTTCTTC. Encoded protein: CASSLLGQGAGEQFF. Variable domain in full (rest from reference TRBV7-2 and TRBJ2-1): GAGVSQSPSNKVTEKGKDVELRCDPISGHTALYWYRQSLGQGLEFLIYFQGNSAPDKSGLPSDRFSAERTGGSVSTLTIQRTQQEDSAVYLCASSLLGQGAGEQFFGPGTRLTVL.

This chain connects TRBV7-2 to TRBJ2-1; 11 nucleotides match TRBD2. Germline lookup yields CDR1 SGHTA and CDR2 FQGNSA. The CDR3 extends over 15 amino acids. V trimming: 5 bases; J trimming: 4 bases; junction bases outside the gene matches: 4. Here the CDR3 reads CASSKTSGAYNEQFF. The CDR3 DNA follows: TGTGCCAGCAGCAAGACTAGCGGGGCGTACAATGAGCAGTTCTTC.

The chain carries TRBV6-4 and TRBJ2-3; possible D gene TRBD2, 7 bases. The ends were cut back, 0 bases at V and 3 bases at J, with 10 bases in the middle. The CDR3 totals 15 residues. Germline V gene data show CDR1 as MRHNA and CDR2 as SNTAGT. CDR3 in amino acids: CASSDSRGRTDTQYF. The DNA for the CDR3 is TGTGCCAGCAGTGACTCGCGGGGGCGGACAGATACGCAGTATTTT.